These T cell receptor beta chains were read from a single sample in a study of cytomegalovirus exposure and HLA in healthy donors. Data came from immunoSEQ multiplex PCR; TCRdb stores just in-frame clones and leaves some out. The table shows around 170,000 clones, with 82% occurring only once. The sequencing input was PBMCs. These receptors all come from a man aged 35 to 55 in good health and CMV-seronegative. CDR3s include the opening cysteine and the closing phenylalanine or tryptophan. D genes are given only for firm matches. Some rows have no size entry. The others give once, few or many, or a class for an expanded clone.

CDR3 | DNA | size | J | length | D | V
CASSPGKGTIDNEQFF | TGTGCCAGCAGCCCGGGAAAAGGGACTATTGACAATGAGCAGTTCTTC | - | TRBJ2-1 | 16 | TRBD2 | TRBV7-9
CASSPGDREAGYTF | TGTGCCAGCAGCCCTGGCGACAGGGAGGCTGGCTACACCTTC | - | TRBJ1-2 | 14 | TRBD1 | TRBV7-2
CASSPQGIPYEQYF | TGTGCCAGCAGCCCGCAGGGAATCCCCTACGAGCAGTACTTC | - | TRBJ2-7 | 14 | - | TRBV11-3
CASSSHRGPDAFF | TGTGCCAGCAGTTCCCACAGGGGGCCGGATGCTTTCTTT | once | TRBJ1-1 | 13 | TRBD1 | TRBV6-6
CASSVIPFNEQFF | TGTGCCAGCAGCGTAATCCCCTTTAATGAGCAGTTCTTC | - | TRBJ2-1 | 13 | - | TRBV9
CASRTTTADGYTF | TGTGCCAGCAGAACGACTACTGCCGATGGCTACACCTTC | - | TRBJ1-2 | 13 | - | TRBV6-5
CASSLRTGGMGYTF | TGTGCCAGCAGCCTACGGACAGGGGGAATGGGCTACACCTTC | - | TRBJ1-2 | 14 | TRBD1 | TRBV7-3
CASSPRTGTGSGEQYF | TGTGCCAGCAGCCCGCGGACTGGGACCGGCTCGGGAGAGCAGTACTTC | - | TRBJ2-5 | 16 | - | TRBV7-2
CAIRGRGSTEAFF | TGTGCCATCAGGGGAAGGGGAAGCACTGAAGCTTTCTTT | once | TRBJ1-1 | 13 | - | TRBV10-3
CASSFGRVGQPQHF | TGTGCCAGCAGTTTCGGCAGGGTAGGTCAGCCCCAGCATTTT | - | TRBJ1-5 | 14 | - | TRBV28
CSVEVPNYGYTF | TGCAGCGTTGAAGTCCCAAACTATGGCTACACCTTC | - | TRBJ1-2 | 12 | - | TRBV29-1
CASSQDRGEQYF | TGTGCCAGCAGCCAAGATCGCGGCGAGCAGTACTTC | - | TRBJ2-7 | 12 | - | TRBV4-2
CASSYSGQGRGYTF | TGTGCCAGCAGTTACTCGGGACAGGGGAGAGGCTACACCTTC | - | TRBJ1-2 | 14 | TRBD1 | TRBV6-5